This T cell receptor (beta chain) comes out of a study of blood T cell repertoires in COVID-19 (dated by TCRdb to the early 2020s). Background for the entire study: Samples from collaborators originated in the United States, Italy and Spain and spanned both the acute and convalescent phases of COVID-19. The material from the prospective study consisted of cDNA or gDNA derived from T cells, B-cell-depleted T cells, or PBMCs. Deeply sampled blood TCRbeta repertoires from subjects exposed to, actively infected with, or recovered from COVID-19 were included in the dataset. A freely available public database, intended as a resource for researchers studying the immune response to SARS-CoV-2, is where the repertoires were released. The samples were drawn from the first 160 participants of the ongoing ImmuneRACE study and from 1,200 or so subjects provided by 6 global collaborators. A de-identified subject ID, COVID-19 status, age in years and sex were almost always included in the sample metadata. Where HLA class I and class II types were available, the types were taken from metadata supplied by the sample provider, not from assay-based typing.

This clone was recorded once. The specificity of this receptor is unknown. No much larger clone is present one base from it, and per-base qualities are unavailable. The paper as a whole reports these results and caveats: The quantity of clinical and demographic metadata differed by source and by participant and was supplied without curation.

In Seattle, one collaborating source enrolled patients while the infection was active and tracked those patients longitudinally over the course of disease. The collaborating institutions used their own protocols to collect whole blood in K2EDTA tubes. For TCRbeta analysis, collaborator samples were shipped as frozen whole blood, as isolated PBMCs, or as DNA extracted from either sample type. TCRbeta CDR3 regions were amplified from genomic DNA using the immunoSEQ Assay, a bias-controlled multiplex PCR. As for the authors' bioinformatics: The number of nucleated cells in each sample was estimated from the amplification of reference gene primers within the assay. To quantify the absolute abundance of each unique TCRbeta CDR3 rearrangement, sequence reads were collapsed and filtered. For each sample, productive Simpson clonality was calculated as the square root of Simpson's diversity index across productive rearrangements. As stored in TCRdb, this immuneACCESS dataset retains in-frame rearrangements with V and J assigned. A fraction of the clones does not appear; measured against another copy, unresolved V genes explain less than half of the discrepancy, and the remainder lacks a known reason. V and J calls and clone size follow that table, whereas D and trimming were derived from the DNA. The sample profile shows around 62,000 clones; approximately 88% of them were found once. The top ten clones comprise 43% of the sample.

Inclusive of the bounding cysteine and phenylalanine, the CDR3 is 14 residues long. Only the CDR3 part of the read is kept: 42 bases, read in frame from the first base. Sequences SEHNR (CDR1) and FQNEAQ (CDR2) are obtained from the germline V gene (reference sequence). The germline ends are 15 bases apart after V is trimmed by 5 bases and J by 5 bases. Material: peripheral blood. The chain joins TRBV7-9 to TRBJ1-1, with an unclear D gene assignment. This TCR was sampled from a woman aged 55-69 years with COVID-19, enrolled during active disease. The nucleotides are TGTGCCAGCAGCACCAGCGGACGTGGGACTGAAGCTTTCTTT. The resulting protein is CASSTSGRGTEAFF.